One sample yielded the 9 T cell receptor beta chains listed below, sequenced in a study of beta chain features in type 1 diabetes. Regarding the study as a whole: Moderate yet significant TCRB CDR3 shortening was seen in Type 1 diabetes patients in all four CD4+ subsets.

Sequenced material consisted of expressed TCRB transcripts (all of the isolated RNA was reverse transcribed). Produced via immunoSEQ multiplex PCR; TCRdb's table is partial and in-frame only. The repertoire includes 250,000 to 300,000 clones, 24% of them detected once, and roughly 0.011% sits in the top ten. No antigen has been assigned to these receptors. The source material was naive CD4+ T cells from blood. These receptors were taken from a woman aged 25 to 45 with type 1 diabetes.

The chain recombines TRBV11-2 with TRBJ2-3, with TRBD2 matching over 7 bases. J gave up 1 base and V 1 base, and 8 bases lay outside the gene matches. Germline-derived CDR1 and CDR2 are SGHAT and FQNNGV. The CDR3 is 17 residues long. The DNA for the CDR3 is TGTGCCAGCAGCTTAGTGGGTGCGGGAGAGGGCACAGATACGCAGTATTTT. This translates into CASSLVGAGEGTDTQYF.

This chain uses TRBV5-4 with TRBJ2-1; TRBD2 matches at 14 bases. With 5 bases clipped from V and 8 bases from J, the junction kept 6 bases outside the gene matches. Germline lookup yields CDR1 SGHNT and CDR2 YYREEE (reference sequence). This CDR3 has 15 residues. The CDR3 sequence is CASRRLAGGRYEQFF. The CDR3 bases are TGTGCCAGCAGGAGACTAGCGGGAGGGCGGTATGAGCAGTTCTTC.

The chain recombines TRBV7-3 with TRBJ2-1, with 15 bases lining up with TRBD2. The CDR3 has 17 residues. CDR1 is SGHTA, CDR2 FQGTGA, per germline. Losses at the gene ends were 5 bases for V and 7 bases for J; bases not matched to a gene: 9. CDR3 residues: CASSPGLGLAGGNEQFF. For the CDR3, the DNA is TGTGCCAGCAGCCCAGGACTGGGACTAGCGGGAGGTAATGAGCAGTTCTTC.

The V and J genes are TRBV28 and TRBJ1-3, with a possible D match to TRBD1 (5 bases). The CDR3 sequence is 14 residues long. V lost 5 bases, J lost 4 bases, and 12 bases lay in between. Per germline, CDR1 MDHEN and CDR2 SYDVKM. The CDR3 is CASSPGGSGNTIYF. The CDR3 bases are TGTGCCAGCAGTCCCGGGGGGTCGGGAAACACCATATATTTT.

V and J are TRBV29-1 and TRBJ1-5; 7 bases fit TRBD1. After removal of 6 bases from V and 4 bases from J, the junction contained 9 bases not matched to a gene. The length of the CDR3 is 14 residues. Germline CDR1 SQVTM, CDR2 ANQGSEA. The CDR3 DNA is TGCAGCGTAGGGGGCTCGGCAGGTAATCAGCCCCAGCATTTT. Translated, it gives CSVGGSAGNQPQHF.

CDR3 DNA: TGTGCCAGCTCACCATTGACAGGAACCTACGAGCAGTACTTC. Protein sequence: CASSPLTGTYEQYF. V usage is TRBV18 and J usage is TRBJ2-7; TRBD1 might be the D (6 bases). Germline values: CDR1 KGHSH, CDR2 LQKENI. Between the trimmed V and J ends, which lost 2 bases and 2 bases, there was a span of 10 bases. CDR3 size: 14 residues.

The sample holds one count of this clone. CDR3 nucleotide sequence: TGTGCCAGCAGCCCTAAGCGGGACACCTCCTACGAGCAGTACTTC. Protein sequence: CASSPKRDTSYEQYF. This chain uses TRBV21-1 with TRBJ2-7; TRBD2, the D gene given by the table, was not confirmed from the DNA. TRBV21-1 is a documented pseudogene. The CDR3 has 15 residues.

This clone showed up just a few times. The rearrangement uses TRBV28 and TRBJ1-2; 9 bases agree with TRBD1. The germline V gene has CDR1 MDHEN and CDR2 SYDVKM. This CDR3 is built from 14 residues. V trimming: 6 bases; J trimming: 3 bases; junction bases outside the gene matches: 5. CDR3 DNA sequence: TGTGCCAGCAGCCAACGGACAGGGGACTATGGCTACACCTTC. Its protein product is CASSQRTGDYGYTF.

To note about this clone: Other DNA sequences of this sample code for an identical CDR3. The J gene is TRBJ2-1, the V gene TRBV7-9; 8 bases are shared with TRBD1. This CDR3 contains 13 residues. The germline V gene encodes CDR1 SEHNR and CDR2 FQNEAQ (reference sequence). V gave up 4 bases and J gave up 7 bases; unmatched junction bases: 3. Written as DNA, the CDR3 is TGTGCCAGCAGCTCAACAGGGGGGAATGAGCAGTTCTTC. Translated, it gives CASSSTGGNEQFF.